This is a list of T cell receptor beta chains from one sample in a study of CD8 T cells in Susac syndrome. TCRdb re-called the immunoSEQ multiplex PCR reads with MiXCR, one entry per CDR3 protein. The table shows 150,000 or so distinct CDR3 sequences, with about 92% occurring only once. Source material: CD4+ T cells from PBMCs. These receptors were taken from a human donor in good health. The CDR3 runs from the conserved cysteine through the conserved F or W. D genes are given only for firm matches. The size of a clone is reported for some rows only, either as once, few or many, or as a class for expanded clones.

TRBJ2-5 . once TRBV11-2 CASREGGGVTQYF
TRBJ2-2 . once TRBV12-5 CASGLPNTGELFF
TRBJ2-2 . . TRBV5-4 CASSPGGELFF
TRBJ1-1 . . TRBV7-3 CASSLRPSTEAFF
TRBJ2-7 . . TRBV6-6 CASSRGGQSYEQYF
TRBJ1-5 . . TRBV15 CATSRNRASQPQHF
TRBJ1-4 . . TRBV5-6 CASSSPAGVSEKLFF
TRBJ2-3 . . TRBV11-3 CASSLDRDTDTQYF
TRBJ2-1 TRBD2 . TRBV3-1 CASSQGPLGGSRNEQFF
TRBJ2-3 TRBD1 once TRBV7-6 CASSLAAGGIETDTQYF
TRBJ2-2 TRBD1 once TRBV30 CAWSVPDRARELFF
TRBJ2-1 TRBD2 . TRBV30 CAWSVHGSGPRNEQFF
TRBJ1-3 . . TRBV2 CASSEIGPAGNTIYF
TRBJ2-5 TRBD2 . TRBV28 CASSLLAGGETQYF
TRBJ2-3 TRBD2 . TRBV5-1 CASSLGTSGTSTDTQYF
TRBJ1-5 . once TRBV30 CAWSRDTENQPQHF
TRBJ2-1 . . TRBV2 CASRTQGMGNEQFF
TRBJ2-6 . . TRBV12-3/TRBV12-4 CASLRRGRTSGANVLTF